One sample yielded the 19 T cell receptor beta chains listed below, sequenced in a study of cytomegalovirus exposure and HLA in healthy donors. Primers: 60 Vbeta forward and 13 Jbeta reverse. Profiling relied on immunoSEQ multiplex PCR, and the TCRdb table lists in-frame clones only, not all of them. Of 70,000 to 95,000 clones in the sample, 76% are singletons; the top ten hold approximately 5.1%. The sequencing sample was made of PBMCs. Receptors were obtained from a man aged 25 to 40 in good health and CMV-seropositive.

On this clone: At one boundary the junction diverges from the germline segment, which might be a read error. The rearrangement uses TRBV7-9 and TRBJ1-4; 7 bases match TRBD1. The CDR3 runs 15 residues. Germline V CDR1 and CDR2: SEHNR, FQNEAQ (reference sequence). The CDR3 bases are TGTTCCAGCAGCCCGGGACAGTACAGTAATGAAAAACTGTTTTTT. Encoded protein: CSSSPGQYSNEKLFF.

The chain joins TRBV5-1 to TRBJ2-3, with 8 bases matching TRBD2. With V trimmed by 1 base and J by 1 base, 8 bases remained unmatched. The germline V gene encodes CDR1 SGHRS and CDR2 YFSETQ. The CDR3 totals 17 residues. The CDR3 DNA follows: TGCGCCAGCAGCTTGACGGGGGGGCGAGTTCGCACAGATACGCAGTATTTT. Encoded protein: CASSLTGGRVRTDTQYF.

The J gene is TRBJ2-1, the V gene TRBV28, with TRBD2 matching 9 bases. The CDR3 sequence is 16 residues long. The V segment lost 5 bases and the J segment 3 bases; nucleotides outside the gene matches: 8. Germline assignment: CDR1 MDHEN and CDR2 SYDVKM. The CDR3 protein is CASSAQTSGVYNEQFF. DNA for the CDR3: TGTGCCAGCAGTGCGCAGACTAGCGGAGTCTACAATGAGCAGTTCTTC.

The CDR3, as DNA: TGTGCCAGCTCCCGAGGGCCCAGAGAGACCCAGTACTTC. Its translation: CASSRGPRETQYF. This sequence joins TRBV18 and TRBJ2-5; D possibly corresponds to TRBD2 (5 bases). Trimming shortened V by 6 bases and J by 4 bases, and 12 bases separated the two germline ends. This CDR3 comprises 13 residues. Germline V CDR1 and CDR2: KGHSH, LQKENI.

This rearrangement joins TRBV5-4 to TRBJ1-1; TRBD1 might be the D (6 bases). The CDR3 is 16 amino acids. Germline CDR1 is SGHNT and CDR2 is YYREEE (reference sequence). V was cut by 4 bases and J by 1 base, with 17 bases left in between. The DNA for the CDR3 is TGTGCCAGCAGCCCCTCCGCAGGGGCGAGGAACACTGAAGCTTTCTTT. This codes for CASSPSAGARNTEAFF.

The rearrangement uses TRBV7-9 and TRBJ1-1; D possibly corresponds to TRBD1 (6 bases). The germline V gene encodes CDR1 SEHNR and CDR2 FQNEAQ (reference sequence). V lost 5 bases and J 1 base, leaving 8 bases between the germline ends. The CDR3 loop spans 13 amino acids. DNA of the CDR3: TGTGCCAGCAGCATGGACAGGAACACTGAAGCTTTCTTT. Protein product: CASSMDRNTEAFF. Together with reference TRBV7-9 and TRBJ1-1, the CDR3 gives the full variable domain: DTGVSQNPRHKITKRGQNVTFRCDPISEHNRLYWYRQTLGQGPEFLTYFQNEAQLEKSRLLSDRFSAERPKGSFSTLEIQRTEQGDSAMYLCASSMDRNTEAFFGQGTRLTVV.

The V gene is TRBV5-5, the J gene TRBJ2-1; 9 positions match TRBD1. V lost 3 bases to trimming and J lost 0 bases; unmatched junction nucleotides: 4. The CDR3 runs 16 residues. Germline CDR1 is SGHKS and CDR2 is YYEKEE (reference sequence). CDR3 sequence: CASSWGDRASYNEQFF. The CDR3 DNA is TGTGCCAGCAGCTGGGGGGACAGGGCCTCCTACAATGAGCAGTTCTTC.

The chain combines TRBV7-9 with TRBJ1-1; D is unresolved. Germline V CDR1 and CDR2: SEHNR, FQNEAQ (reference sequence). V was clipped by 5 bases and J by 1 base, with 8 bases between them. The CDR3 length is 13 residues. The CDR3 DNA follows: TGTGCCAGCAGCACCTCGGGGAACACTGAAGCTTTCTTT. Translating it yields CASSTSGNTEAFF.

The chain has TRBV13 and TRBJ2-7, with 7 bases fitting TRBD1. V was pared by 5 bases and J by 4 bases, with 11 bases of the junction left unmatched. Germline V CDR1 and CDR2: PRHDT, FYEKMQ (reference sequence). This CDR3 region has 15 residues. The CDR3 loop is CASSRATGQLYEQYF. DNA for the CDR3: TGTGCCAGCAGCCGGGCCACGGGACAGTTATACGAGCAGTACTTC.

The rearrangement uses TRBV28 and TRBJ2-1; TRBD1 agrees at 9 bases. Per the germline V gene, CDR1 is MDHEN and CDR2 is SYDVKM. CDR3 length: 15 amino acids. J was trimmed by 4 bases and V by 5 bases; bases with no gene match: 6. The CDR3 protein is CASSPGTGYYNEQFF. The CDR3 bases are TGTGCCAGCAGTCCGGGGACAGGGTATTACAATGAGCAGTTCTTC. The whole variable domain, filled in from reference TRBV28 and TRBJ2-1, reads DVKVTQSSRYLVKRTGEKVFLECVQDMDHENMFWYRQDPGLGLRLIYFSYDVKMKEKGDIPEGYSVSREKKERFSLILESASTNQTSMYLCASSPGTGYYNEQFFGPGTRLTVL.

Remarks on this clone: One end of the junction does not line up with germline, which may come from a read error. This chain joins TRBV7-7 and TRBJ2-1; 9 nucleotides match TRBD2. Germline V gene sequence: CDR1 SSHAT, CDR2 FNYEAQ (reference sequence). CDR3 length equals 14 residues. CDR3 residues: CASSPLAGQGEQFF. The DNA of the CDR3 is TGTGCTAGCAGCCCCCTAGCGGGACAAGGGGAGCAGTTCTTC.

J is TRBJ1-1 and V is TRBV6-5, with D tentatively TRBD1 (6 bases). The CDR3 sequence is 15 residues long. The V end lost 2 bases, the J end lost 5 bases, and 15 bases lay between the germline ends. Germline V gene lookup returns CDR1 MNHEY and CDR2 SVGAGI. The CDR3 sequence: CASSYRGGAGTEAFF. The CDR3 DNA is TGTGCCAGCAGTTACCGTGGGGGGGCTGGGACTGAAGCTTTCTTT.

The chain couples TRBV5-4 to TRBJ1-6, with D uncertain. This CDR3 comprises 15 residues. CDR1 is SGHNT, CDR2 YYREEE, per germline (reference sequence). Trimming took 0 bases from V and 1 from J, leaving 5 bases between them. CDR3 in amino acids: CASSLAGSYNSPLHF. CDR3 bases: TGTGCCAGCAGCTTGGCCGGGTCCTATAATTCACCCCTCCACTTT.

The chain combines TRBV28 with TRBJ1-1; possible D gene TRBD1, 6 bases. Germline loops: CDR1 MDHEN, CDR2 SYDVKM. The CDR3 totals 11 residues. Trimming shortened V by 8 bases and J by 7 bases, and 11 bases separated the two germline ends. CDR3 residues: CASEQGHEAFF. The CDR3 DNA is TGTGCCAGCGAACAGGGCCATGAAGCTTTCTTT. Based on the CDR3 plus reference TRBV28 and TRBJ1-1, the full variable domain is DVKVTQSSRYLVKRTGEKVFLECVQDMDHENMFWYRQDPGLGLRLIYFSYDVKMKEKGDIPEGYSVSREKKERFSLILESASTNQTSMYLCASEQGHEAFFGQGTRLTVV.

Written as DNA, the CDR3 is TGCGCCAGCAGCCAAGAACGACAGGGAGACCACGAGCAGTACTTC. This gives the protein CASSQERQGDHEQYF. This rearrangement joins TRBV4-1 to TRBJ2-5; 7 nucleotides align to TRBD1. The J call may be mistaken, given a closer DNA end match to TRBJ2-7. This CDR3 is 15 amino acids long. From germline, CDR1 is MGHRA and CDR2 YSYEKL.

The gene calls are TRBV5-4 and TRBJ2-2; unclear D gene. Trimming took 2 bases from V and 1 from J, leaving 9 bases between them. The CDR3 covers 15 residues. Germline values: CDR1 SGHNT, CDR2 YYREEE (reference sequence). CDR3 in amino acids: CASSFLDKNTGELFF. The CDR3 DNA follows: TGTGCCAGCAGCTTTCTTGACAAGAACACCGGGGAGCTGTTTTTT.

The chain is built from TRBV6-5 and TRBJ1-2; D not certain. Germline-derived CDR1 and CDR2 are MNHEY and SVGAGI. V was cut by 5 bases and J by 5 bases, with 9 bases left in between. CDR3 length: 12 amino acids. The DNA for the CDR3 is TGTGCCAGCAGTCTGGGAGAGTATGGCTACACCTTC. Its protein is CASSLGEYGYTF.

J is TRBJ2-1 and V is TRBV6-4, with 12 positions matching TRBD2. CDR3 size: 17 residues. The V and J ends lost 6 bases and 9 bases, in that order; junction bases with no gene match: 15. The germline V gene encodes CDR1 MRHNA and CDR2 SNTAGT. DNA for the CDR3: TGTGCCAGCAGAGAGGGACTAGCGGGCTCTAACTGGGGTGAGCAGTTCTTC. Translation gives CASREGLAGSNWGEQFF.

The chain carries TRBV18 and TRBJ2-7, with TRBD1 identical over 9 bases. Germline trimming cut 2 bases from V and 6 bases from J; bases unmatched to any gene: 5. Per germline, CDR1 KGHSH and CDR2 LQKENI. The CDR3 covers 14 residues. The CDR3: CASSPLGTGSEQYF. In DNA form, the CDR3 reads TGTGCCAGCTCACCATTGGGGACAGGGAGCGAGCAGTACTTC.